These 17 T cell receptor beta chains were sequenced from one sample in a study of cytomegalovirus exposure and HLA in healthy donors (dated by TCRdb to between 2016 and 2019). Library construction relied on the immunoSEQ multiplex PCR assay. A mixture of 60 forward primers for TCR Vbeta segments and 13 reverse primers for TCR Jbeta segments was used in the multiplex PCR. TCRdb holds this immuneACCESS table with in-frame rearrangements only. Some clones are missing; in checked studies, unresolved V genes explain under half, and the rest has no known cause. Here the sample has approximately 110,000 clones; roughly four fifths occur a single time. The top ten clones comprise about 13% of the sample. The sample taken for sequencing was PBMCs. Receptors originate from a woman in her sixties in good health and CMV-seropositive.

This chain joins TRBV27 and TRBJ2-7, with 12 bases fitting TRBD1. With 1 base clipped from V and 4 bases from J, the junction kept 5 bases outside the gene matches. Looked up from germline, CDR1 is MNHEY and CDR2 is SMNVEV (reference sequence). The CDR3 covers 16 residues. This CDR3 is CASSLYGTGGNYEQYF. The CDR3 DNA follows: TGTGCCAGCAGTTTATATGGGACAGGGGGCAATTACGAGCAGTACTTC.

The chain is built from TRBV4-2 and TRBJ2-3; tentatively, D is TRBD2 (7 bases). From germline, CDR1 is LGHNA and CDR2 YNFKEQ. CDR3 length equals 16 residues. The V gene lost 0 bases and the J gene lost 3 bases, with 13 bases spanning the gap. CDR3 nucleotide sequence: TGTGCCAGCAGCCAAGATTGGGCGGGGGCAACAGATACGCAGTATTTT. This encodes CASSQDWAGATDTQYF.

This rearrangement joins TRBV5-5 to TRBJ2-6; D call uncertain. V was pared by 4 bases and J by 1 base, with 12 bases between. Germline loops: CDR1 SGHKS, CDR2 YYEKEE (reference sequence). The CDR3 runs 16 residues. CDR3: CASSPISVSGANVLTF. DNA for the CDR3: TGTGCCAGCAGCCCTATAAGCGTTTCTGGGGCCAACGTCCTGACTTTC. The full variable domain, its missing parts supplied by reference TRBV5-5 and TRBJ2-6, is DAGVTQSPTHLIKTRGQQVTLRCSPISGHKSVSWYQQVLGQGPQFIFQYYEKEERGRGNFPDRFSARQFPNYSSELNVNALLLGDSALYLCASSPISVSGANVLTFGAGSRLTVL.

V and J are TRBV6-5 and TRBJ2-5; possibly TRBD2 for D (7 bases). Deletions cut 0 bases from V and 6 bases from J, with 17 bases between. Germline CDR1 is MNHEY and CDR2 is SVGAGI. The CDR3 is 16 amino acids. The CDR3 DNA follows: TGTGCCAGCAGTTACTCGATATCGGGGGGCCTCCAGACCCAGTACTTC. Translating it yields CASSYSISGGLQTQYF.

This sequence joins TRBV7-9 and TRBJ1-3, with 11 bases aligning to TRBD1. J gave up 7 bases and V 5 bases, and 13 bases lay outside the gene matches. The CDR3 has 17 amino acids. Germline V gives CDR1 SEHNR, CDR2 FQNEAQ (reference sequence). The CDR3 DNA follows: TGTGCCAGCAGCCGAGGGGACAGGGGGGGAACCGACAACACCATATATTTT. Protein product: CASSRGDRGGTDNTIYF.

In this sample, this clone turned up once. The junction shows a germline mismatch at one end, possibly a read error. The chain carries TRBV7-7 and TRBJ2-7; 11 bases agree with TRBD1. Germline CDR1 is SSHAT and CDR2 is FNYEAQ (reference sequence). The length of the CDR3 is 13 residues. The CDR3 is CASSSDRGHEQYF. CDR3 DNA: TGTGCTAGCAGCTCGGACAGGGGGCACGAGCAGTACTTC.

The chain employs TRBV7-2 and TRBJ2-3, with TRBD2 matching over 7 bases. V shed 2 bases and J 2 bases; nucleotides not matched to a gene: 4. CDR1 is SGHTA, CDR2 FQGNSA, per germline. The CDR3 extends over 15 amino acids. The CDR3 sequence: CASSLSGALTDTQYF. CDR3 DNA sequence: TGTGCCAGCAGCTTAAGCGGGGCTCTCACAGATACGCAGTATTTT.

This clone appeared once. The chain recombines TRBV5-1 with TRBJ2-3; 7 positions agree with TRBD1. Germline assignment: CDR1 SGHRS and CDR2 YFSETQ. The junction had 7 bases not matched to a gene; V was cut back by 4 bases and J by 5 bases. The length of the CDR3 is 14 residues. For the CDR3, the DNA is TGCGCCAGCAGCGGAGCCGGGACAGTAGATACGCAGTATTTT. Amino acid sequence: CASSGAGTVDTQYF.

This clone was counted between two and nine times. This rearrangement joins TRBV9 to TRBJ2-3, with D possibly TRBD2 on 7 matching bases. With 4 bases removed from V and 0 bases from J, the gap between germline ends came to 12 bases. The CDR3 covers 15 residues. Germline lookup yields CDR1 SGDLS and CDR2 YYNGEE. This CDR3 reads CASSPRGGSTDTQYF. The CDR3 nucleotides read TGTGCCAGCAGCCCAAGGGGGGGAAGCACAGATACGCAGTATTTT. Supplemented by reference TRBV9 and TRBJ2-3, the full variable domain reads DSGVTQTPKHLITATGQRVTLRCSPRSGDLSVYWYQQSLDQGLQFLIQYYNGEERAKGNILERFSAQQFPDLHSELNLSSLELGDSALYFCASSPRGGSTDTQYFGPGTRLTVL.

This clone appeared a few times. This chain uses TRBV9 with TRBJ2-2; 10 bases match TRBD1. Germline-derived CDR1 and CDR2 are SGDLS and YYNGEE. The CDR3 is made up of 18 amino acids. V lost 3 bases, J lost 5 bases, and 13 bases stayed unmatched. CDR3 nucleotides: TGTGCCAGCAGCGAGGGAAGACAGGGGGCTTTACGAACCGGGGAGCTGTTTTTT. Translated, it gives CASSEGRQGALRTGELFF. Variable domain in full (rest from reference TRBV9 and TRBJ2-2): DSGVTQTPKHLITATGQRVTLRCSPRSGDLSVYWYQQSLDQGLQFLIQYYNGEERAKGNILERFSAQQFPDLHSELNLSSLELGDSALYFCASSEGRQGALRTGELFFGEGSRLTVL.

This sequence joins TRBV9 and TRBJ2-1; 8 positions match TRBD2. V was clipped by 0 bases and J by 8 bases; unmatched bases: 7. This CDR3 region has 15 residues. Germline lookup yields CDR1 SGDLS and CDR2 YYNGEE. The CDR3: CASSVGSGGRHEQFF. In DNA, the CDR3 is TGTGCCAGCAGCGTAGGAAGCGGGGGAAGACATGAGCAGTTCTTC.

This clone was counted a few times. The chain links TRBV4-3 to TRBJ2-7, with 11 bases that match TRBD1. The CDR3 loop spans 16 amino acids. The germline V gene has CDR1 LGHNA and CDR2 YSLEER. The ends lost 0 bases at V and 4 bases at J; junction bases unmatched: 5. This CDR3 is CASSQDRGTGGYEQYF. Here the CDR3 DNA reads TGCGCCAGCAGCCAAGACCGCGGGACAGGGGGTTACGAGCAGTACTTC.

This rearrangement joins TRBV7-2 to TRBJ2-1; tentatively, D is TRBD1 (6 bases). The CDR3 spans 14 residues. Germline V lookup: CDR1 SGHTA, CDR2 FQGNSA. V dropped 1 base and J dropped 12 bases, with 16 bases sitting between them. The CDR3 loop is CASSLGSTGQGQFF. The CDR3 nucleotides are TGTGCCAGCAGCTTAGGATCCACAGGGCAGGGGCAGTTCTTC.

The chain is built from TRBV6-1 and TRBJ1-2; 9 nucleotides line up with TRBD1. Germline loops: CDR1 MNHNS, CDR2 SASEGT. This CDR3 is built from 15 residues. V lost 8 bases, J lost 4 bases, and 11 bases stayed unmatched. Here the CDR3 reads CASGGQGSVLYGYTF. The CDR3 DNA reads TGTGCCAGCGGCGGACAGGGGTCTGTGCTCTATGGCTACACCTTC.

The chain links TRBV7-9 to TRBJ1-2; D call uncertain. Germline V gene lookup returns CDR1 SEHNR and CDR2 FQNEAQ (reference sequence). The CDR3 contains 15 residues. V was clipped by 1 base and J by 3 bases, with 12 bases between them. CDR3 sequence: CASSLENTGYYGYTF. The CDR3 coding sequence is TGTGCCAGCAGCTTAGAAAACACCGGGTACTATGGCTACACCTTC. Variable domain in full (rest from reference TRBV7-9 and TRBJ1-2): DTGVSQNPRHKITKRGQNVTFRCDPISEHNRLYWYRQTLGQGPEFLTYFQNEAQLEKSRLLSDRFSAERPKGSFSTLEIQRTEQGDSAMYLCASSLENTGYYGYTFGSGTRLTVV.

The rearrangement uses TRBV27 and TRBJ2-1; TRBD2 matches at 14 bases. The J segment lost 10 bases and the V segment lost 7 bases, leaving 12 bases of the junction unmatched. Germline CDR1 and CDR2: MNHEY and SMNVEV (reference sequence). This CDR3 region has 16 residues. In DNA, the CDR3 is TGTGCCAGCATCAAGGTGGGACTAGCGGGAGTAAAAGAGCAGTTCTTC. Protein sequence: CASIKVGLAGVKEQFF.

The V call is TRBV19, the J call TRBJ2-3; 10 nucleotides match TRBD2. CDR3 length equals 18 residues. Germline assignment: CDR1 LNHDA and CDR2 SQIVND (reference sequence). The V gene end was trimmed by 4 bases and the J gene end by 5 bases; junction bases not matched to a gene: 15. The CDR3 loop reads CASSRGGPAGGHQDTQYF. The CDR3, as DNA: TGTGCCAGTAGTAGGGGAGGGCCAGCGGGGGGGCATCAAGATACGCAGTATTTT.